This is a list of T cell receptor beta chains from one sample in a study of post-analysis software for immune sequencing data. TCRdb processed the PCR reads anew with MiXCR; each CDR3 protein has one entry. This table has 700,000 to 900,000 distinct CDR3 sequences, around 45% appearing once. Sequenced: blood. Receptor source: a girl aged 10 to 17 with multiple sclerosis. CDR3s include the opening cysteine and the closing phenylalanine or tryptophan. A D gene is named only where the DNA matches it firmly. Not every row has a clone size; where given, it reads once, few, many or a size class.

TGTGCCAGCGGACTAGCGGGACACAATGAGCAGTTCTTC | CASGLAGHNEQFF | TRBV25-1 | few | TRBJ2-1 | TRBD2
TGTGCCAGCCGACAGTCCTACCTTAACAATGAGCAGTTCTTC | CASRQSYLNNEQFF | TRBV2 | . | TRBJ2-1 | .
TGCAGTGCATTCGGACGAACTGAAGCTTTCTTT | CSAFGRTEAFF | TRBV20-1 | few | TRBJ1-1 | .
TGTGCCAGCAGCTTAGGTCGAGGGAGGCTCGAGGCGGAGACCCAGTACTTC | CASSLGRGRLEAETQYF | TRBV7-4 | . | TRBJ2-5 | .
TGCAGTGCAAATAGGGAGATAGACACTGAAGCTTTCTTT | CSANREIDTEAFF | TRBV20-1 | few | TRBJ1-1 | .
TGCGCCAGCAGTAACGCTCCCGTAGCCAAAAACATTCAGTACTTC | CASSNAPVAKNIQYF | TRBV5-1 | . | TRBJ2-4 | .
TGCAGTGCCAGGGACAGTAACTCCTACGAGCAGTACTTC | CSARDSNSYEQYF | TRBV20-1 | . | TRBJ2-7 | TRBD1
TGTGCCAGCAGTTTAGCTTCGGTGACTGAAGCTTTCTTT | CASSLASVTEAFF | TRBV27 | . | TRBJ1-1 | .
TGCAGCGTTGGGTACGGGAGTCGGTACGAGCAGTACTTC | CSVGYGSRYEQYF | TRBV29-1 | few | TRBJ2-7 | .
TGTGCCAGCAGTGAAATGGACTTTGGGACCGGGGAGCTGTTTTTT | CASSEMDFGTGELFF | TRBV6-1 | . | TRBJ2-2 | .
TGTGCCAGCAGCGTCGTGGGGGGACCCCCCAATGAGCAGTTCTTC | CASSVVGGPPNEQFF | TRBV9 | . | TRBJ2-1 | .
TGTGCCAGCAGTCCACAGACAGAGGACAATGAGCAGTTCTTC | CASSPQTEDNEQFF | TRBV12-3/TRBV12-4 | . | TRBJ2-1 | .
TGTGCCAGCAGTTTAGGGCAAAAGGAGGTCATTGGGGAGACCCAGTACTTC | CASSLGQKEVIGETQYF | TRBV28 | . | TRBJ2-5 | .
TGTGCCCGGACAGGGGGAGATCAAGAGACCCAGTACTTC | CARTGGDQETQYF | TRBV30 | . | TRBJ2-5 | TRBD1
TGCAGCGTAAAACTAGCGGGGGGCTCCTACAATGAGCAGTTCTTC | CSVKLAGGSYNEQFF | TRBV29-1 | few | TRBJ2-1 | TRBD2
TGTGCCAGCAGCTTAGAGTACGAGCAGTACTTC | CASSLEYEQYF | TRBV7-2 | many | TRBJ2-7 | .
TGCAGCGTTGAAGATGAGAACTATGGCTACACCTTC | CSVEDENYGYTF | TRBV29-1 | few | TRBJ1-2 | .
TGTGCCAGCAGCCGGGACAGGGGGCTACTAGCGGGAGCAAATGAGCAGTTCTTC | CASSRDRGLLAGANEQFF | TRBV5-5 | . | TRBJ2-1 | .
TGTGCCAGCAGCCAAGGAAGGATTGCTGAGCAGTTCTTC | CASSQGRIAEQFF | TRBV14 | . | TRBJ2-1 | .
TGTGCCAGCAGCGTAGAGCCGTCGAATGAGCAGTACTTC | CASSVEPSNEQYF | TRBV9 | once | TRBJ2-7 | .
TGTGCTAGTGGTTTGGTAGAAGGTTGGGAGCAGTACTTC | CASGLVEGWEQYF | TRBV12-5 | few | TRBJ2-7 | .
TGCAGCGTTGAACTTTCAGGGTTACGGGAAAAACTGTTTTTT | CSVELSGLREKLFF | TRBV29-1 | . | TRBJ1-4 | .
TGTGCCAGCAGTTACACCGCTAGCGGGAGCTACAATGAGCAGTTCTTC | CASSYTASGSYNEQFF | TRBV6-6 | . | TRBJ2-1 | TRBD2
TGTGCCAGCAGCCGTAGCGGGGTAGCGCCAGATACGCAGTATTTT | CASSRSGVAPDTQYF | TRBV7-3 | once | TRBJ2-3 | TRBD2
TGCAGTGCACCTCGACAGGGCACAGATACGCAGTATTTT | CSAPRQGTDTQYF | TRBV20-1 | few | TRBJ2-3 | .
TGCGCCAGCAGCTTGAGGGCGGCAGATACGCAGTATTTT | CASSLRAADTQYF | TRBV5-1 | . | TRBJ2-3 | .
TGCGCCAGCAGCACCGACAGGACTAACTATGGCTACACCTTC | CASSTDRTNYGYTF | TRBV10-2 | . | TRBJ1-2 | .
TGCGCCAGCAGTTATTCGGTCGGCGGCCCGGGAGCCTACAATGAGCAGTTCTTT | CASSYSVGGPGAYNEQFF | TRBV6-2/TRBV6-3 | . | TRBJ2-1 | .
TGCGCCAGCAGCCCGCCGGGGCGACGGGGGGAAAAACTGTTTTTT | CASSPPGRRGEKLFF | TRBV5-6 | . | TRBJ1-4 | .
TGTGCCAGCAGCTTTTCGCAGGAGGGCTACACAGATACGCAGTATTTT | CASSFSQEGYTDTQYF | TRBV5-6 | few | TRBJ2-3 | .
TGTGCCAGCAGCGTAGCTGGGGAACAGGGGCATGGGGCCTACGAGCAGTACTTC | CASSVAGEQGHGAYEQYF | TRBV9 | few | TRBJ2-7 | TRBD1
TGTGCCACCAGAAGCGGGAGGTCCACAGATACGCAGTATTTT | CATRSGRSTDTQYF | TRBV24-1 | . | TRBJ2-3 | TRBD2
TGCGCCAGCAGCTTGGCGGGACTAGCGGGAGGATACAATGAGCAGTTCTTC | CASSLAGLAGGYNEQFF | TRBV5-1 | . | TRBJ2-1 | TRBD2
TGCGCCAGCAGCTTGAGTACCGGGACGGGCTATGGCTACACCTTC | CASSLSTGTGYGYTF | TRBV5-1 | . | TRBJ1-2 | .
TGTGCCAGCAGTCGGGGGACTAGCGGGACCTACAATGAGCAGTTCTTC | CASSRGTSGTYNEQFF | TRBV6-5 | many | TRBJ2-1 | TRBD2
TGTGCCAGCAGCTTAGGGCGAGGGGGCCACAATGAGCAGTTCTTC | CASSLGRGGHNEQFF | TRBV7-9 | . | TRBJ2-1 | TRBD1
TGTGCCAGCAGCTCGACAGGGTTCTACAATGAGCAGTTCTTC | CASSSTGFYNEQFF | TRBV12-3/TRBV12-4 | . | TRBJ2-1 | TRBD1
TGTGCCAGCAGCTTAACGGGGGTAGCCCCCGGCGATGAGCAGTTCTTC | CASSLTGVAPGDEQFF | TRBV7-3 | few | TRBJ2-1 | .
TGTGCCAGCAGCACTACGGGGGGGCTGAATGAAAAACTGTTTTTT | CASSTTGGLNEKLFF | TRBV6-5 | . | TRBJ1-4 | .
TGTGCCAGCAGCCAACTGCACAGCGGGAGCAAGCAGTACTTC | CASSQLHSGSKQYF | TRBV3-1 | . | TRBJ2-7 | TRBD2
TGTGCCAGCAGCCTATCCCATAGCGGGATGCGGGAGACCCACTACTTC | CASSLSHSGMRETHYF | TRBV13 | . | TRBJ2-5 | TRBD2
TGCGCCAGCAGCTTGGATGGGACTTCTAATTACGAGCAGTACTTC | CASSLDGTSNYEQYF | TRBV5-1 | few | TRBJ2-7 | .
TGTGCCAGCAGCTTAGGGTCAGACATTCAGTACTTC | CASSLGSDIQYF | TRBV7-8 | . | TRBJ2-4 | .
TGTGCCAGCATGGTGATAGCGGGCAACAATGAGCAGTTCTTC | CASMVIAGNNEQFF | TRBV28 | . | TRBJ2-1 | TRBD2
TGTGCCAGCAGCTCCCTTAGTATCGGGGCAGATACGCAGTATTTT | CASSSLSIGADTQYF | TRBV7-9 | once | TRBJ2-3 | .
TGTGCCAGATGGGGACAGGGGAATTCACCCCTCCACTTT | CARWGQGNSPLHF | TRBV6-4 | . | TRBJ1-6 | TRBD1
TGTGCCAGCAGCGGCACAGCGGGAGGGGACGGGGAGACCCAGTACTTC | CASSGTAGGDGETQYF | TRBV9 | once | TRBJ2-5 | TRBD2
TGTGCCAGCAGTTCCAATACAGGGTCGGGTGGGGCCAACGTCCTGACTTTC | CASSSNTGSGGANVLTF | TRBV12-3/TRBV12-4 | . | TRBJ2-6 | .
TGTGCCATCGGGACGGGGGGATACAAAGAGACCCAGTACTTC | CAIGTGGYKETQYF | TRBV10-3 | . | TRBJ2-5 | TRBD2
TGTGCCAGCAGTTTAGTCGGTGGTTTCACAGATACGCAGTATTTT | CASSLVGGFTDTQYF | TRBV12-3/TRBV12-4 | . | TRBJ2-3 | .
TGCGCCAGCAGCCCCCTCCCGGGACCAAACATTCAGTACTTC | CASSPLPGPNIQYF | TRBV4-3 | . | TRBJ2-4 | .
TGTGCCAGCAGCCCAACCCGGGAGAATGAGCAGTACTTC | CASSPTRENEQYF | TRBV12-3/TRBV12-4 | . | TRBJ2-5 | .
TGTGCCAGCAGCGAGCTGTCGCAGGGGTCCGGCGAGCAGTACTTC | CASSELSQGSGEQYF | TRBV6-1 | once | TRBJ2-7 | .
TGCGCCAGCAGCTTGGCACTTGCTAGCGGAGCCTACGAGCAGTACTTC | CASSLALASGAYEQYF | TRBV5-1 | few | TRBJ2-7 | TRBD2
TGCGCCAGCAGCCAAGAGGGGGGGCTTGAGCAGTACTTC | CASSQEGGLEQYF | TRBV4-1 | . | TRBJ2-7 | .
TGCAGTGCTGAGGGACTAGCGGGAGGTACCTACGAGCAGTACTTC | CSAEGLAGGTYEQYF | TRBV20-1 | . | TRBJ2-7 | TRBD2
TGTGCCAGCAGCGACAGGGGTTTTTATACCCCTAATAGCAATCAGCCCCAGCATTTT | CASSDRGFYTPNSNQPQHF | TRBV12-3/TRBV12-4 | once | TRBJ1-5 | TRBD1
TGCGCCAGCAGTGAGACAAGGAGCGGGCCGTCCTACGAGCAGTACTTC | CASSETRSGPSYEQYF | TRBV10-1 | . | TRBJ2-7 | .
TGTGCCAGCCGGGGACAGGGGTTCTTTCAGCCCCAGCATTTT | CASRGQGFFQPQHF | TRBV28 | . | TRBJ1-5 | TRBD1